This is a list of T cell receptor beta chains from one sample in a study of Ad26.COV2.S vaccination and SARS-CoV-2 variants. Assay: immunoSEQ multiplex PCR; the TCRdb copy retains only in-frame clones and omits some. The profile covers about 480,000 clones, with roughly nine tenths appearing a single time and about 13% taken by the ten largest. The specimen was peripheral blood, collected in a trial of Ad26.COV2.S vaccine versus placebo. These receptors were obtained from a person between 18 and 59 years old who received the Ad26.COV2.S COVID-19 vaccine or a placebo. The CDR3 runs from the conserved cysteine through the conserved F or W. The D gene is left open where the match is weak. The listing skips clone size in some rows; elsewhere it reads once, few, many or a size class.

>TRBJ2-5|-|TRBD2|TRBV4-2
TGTGCCAGCAGCCAAGATCGGGCTAGCGGACAAGAGACCCAGTACTTC
CASSQDRASGQETQYF
>TRBJ2-7|-|-|TRBV10-3
TGTGCCATCAGTGAGTCGGACTCCGGGACTTTAACGGAGCAGTACTTC
CAISESDSGTLTEQYF
>TRBJ2-5|once|-|TRBV15
TGTGCCACCAGCAGACAGGTCCAAGAGACCCAGTACTTC
CATSRQVQETQYF
>TRBJ2-1|-|-|TRBV5-1
TGCGCCAGCAGCCACAGGACCCGGGACACGCCCCTCAATGAGCAGTTCTTC
CASSHRTRDTPLNEQFF
>TRBJ2-7|once|-|TRBV4-3
TGCGCCAGCAGCCAAGATCGAGGTTACGAGCAGTACTTC
CASSQDRGYEQYF
>TRBJ2-2|-|-|TRBV19
TGTGCCAGTAGTTCCCACACCGGGACCGGGGAGCTGTTTTTT
CASSSHTGTGELFF
>TRBJ2-7|-|TRBD1|TRBV2
TGTGCCAGCAGTGTGGGACAGGCGGTCGAGCAGTACTTC
CASSVGQAVEQYF
>TRBJ2-4|-|-|TRBV5-1
TGCGCCAGCAGCTTGGGGGCAGCTAAAAACATTCAGTACTTC
CASSLGAAKNIQYF
>TRBJ2-5|-|-|TRBV7-9
TGTGCCAGCAGCTTAGATATGGTGGGAGTGGGAGAGACCCAGTACTTC
CASSLDMVGVGETQYF
>TRBJ1-5|few|-|TRBV19
TGTGCCACCAGAACCCAGGGGTATAGCAATCAGCCCCAGCATTTT
CATRTQGYSNQPQHF
>TRBJ1-1|-|-|TRBV9
TGTGCCAGCAGCGTAGGACTTACGAACACTGAAGCTTTCTTT
CASSVGLTNTEAFF
>TRBJ2-1|-|-|TRBV28
TGTGCCAGCAGTTTTCGGGGTGTGGGTTACAATGAGCAGTTCTTC
CASSFRGVGYNEQFF
>TRBJ2-7|-|-|TRBV6-5
TGTGCCAGCAGTTACCTTTTGGAGGGTGACTACGAGCAGTACTTC
CASSYLLEGDYEQYF
>TRBJ2-1|-|-|TRBV5-1
TGCGCCAGCAGCTTAAACATCTACAATGAGCAGTTCTTC
CASSLNIYNEQFF
>TRBJ2-1|-|-|TRBV13
TGTGCCACGGCAGGTAGACGGGTTGGGCCTGAGCAGTTCTTC
CATAGRRVGPEQFF
>TRBJ1-1|-|-|TRBV13
TGTGCCAGCAGCTTAATTGCAGGGAGAAACACTGAAGCTTTCTTT
CASSLIAGRNTEAFF
>TRBJ2-1|-|-|TRBV24-1
TGTGCCACCAGGGCGAGGGGGAACAATGAGCAGTTCTTC
CATRARGNNEQFF
>TRBJ2-2|-|-|TRBV5-1
TGCGCCAGCAGCTTCCTCGGACGTACCACCGGGGAGCTGTTTTTT
CASSFLGRTTGELFF
>TRBJ1-5|-|-|TRBV6-5
TGTGCCAGCAGGGCTTCAGGGCGAAATCAGCCCCAGCATTTT
CASRASGRNQPQHF
>TRBJ2-5|-|-|TRBV6-6
TGTGCCAGCAGTTACCGCAGAGAGACCCAGTACTTC
CASSYRRETQYF
>TRBJ2-3|-|-|TRBV12-3/TRBV12-4
TGTGCCAGCAGCCCCGGGACTCACGCGCAGTATTTT
CASSPGTHAQYF
>TRBJ1-5|few|-|TRBV21-1
TGTGCCAGCAGCAGGATTCTTAATCAGCCCCAGCATTTT
CASSRILNQPQHF
>TRBJ2-4|-|TRBD2|TRBV6-1
TGTGCCAGCAGTGACCCTAGCGGTCTAGCCAAAAACATTCAGTACTTC
CASSDPSGLAKNIQYF
>TRBJ2-3|-|TRBD2|TRBV3-1/TRBV3-2
TGTGCCAGCAGCCAGTCCCTAAAGCGGGACGATGTCACAGATACGCAGTATTTT
CASSQSLKRDDVTDTQYF
>TRBJ1-5|-|TRBD1|TRBV10-3
TGTGCCACTGGCCGGGACAGGGGCGTCAATCAGCCCCAGCATTTT
CATGRDRGVNQPQHF
>TRBJ2-1|-|TRBD2|TRBV5-6
TGTGCCAGCAGCTTGGTAGACGGGAGGGCCGTCTACAATGAGCAGTTCTTC
CASSLVDGRAVYNEQFF
>TRBJ2-7|-|-|TRBV6-5
TGTGCCAGCTCTAAGGCAGGGGGGAATGAAGAGCAGTACTTC
CASSKAGGNEEQYF
>TRBJ2-3|-|-|TRBV5-1
TGCGCCAGCAGCCGGGGGGCGGGAGCGCCAGATACGCAGTATTTT
CASSRGAGAPDTQYF
>TRBJ2-1|-|TRBD1|TRBV7-3
TGTGCCAGCAGCCTACAGGGGGCGAACTACAATGAGCAGTTCTTC
CASSLQGANYNEQFF
>TRBJ1-1|-|-|TRBV7-9
TGTGCCAGCAGCCCTGCCGGTTGGGTTACGAACACTGAAGCTTTCTTT
CASSPAGWVTNTEAFF
>TRBJ2-7|-|TRBD2|TRBV7-2
TGTGCCAGCAGCTTACGACTAGCGGGCCCAAGTCTGGGCTACGAGCAGTACTTC
CASSLRLAGPSLGYEQYF
>TRBJ2-7|-|TRBD1|TRBV29-1
TGCAGCGCCCGGACAGGGGACTACGAGCAGTACTTC
CSARTGDYEQYF
>TRBJ1-3|-|-|TRBV29-1
TGCAGCCTAGGGGGGAGGGAGGTCGGAAACACCATATATTTT
CSLGGREVGNTIYF
>TRBJ2-1|-|TRBD1|TRBV18
TGTGCCAGCTCACAATTACACCGGGACAGGGGTCTCAATGAGCAGTTCTTC
CASSQLHRDRGLNEQFF